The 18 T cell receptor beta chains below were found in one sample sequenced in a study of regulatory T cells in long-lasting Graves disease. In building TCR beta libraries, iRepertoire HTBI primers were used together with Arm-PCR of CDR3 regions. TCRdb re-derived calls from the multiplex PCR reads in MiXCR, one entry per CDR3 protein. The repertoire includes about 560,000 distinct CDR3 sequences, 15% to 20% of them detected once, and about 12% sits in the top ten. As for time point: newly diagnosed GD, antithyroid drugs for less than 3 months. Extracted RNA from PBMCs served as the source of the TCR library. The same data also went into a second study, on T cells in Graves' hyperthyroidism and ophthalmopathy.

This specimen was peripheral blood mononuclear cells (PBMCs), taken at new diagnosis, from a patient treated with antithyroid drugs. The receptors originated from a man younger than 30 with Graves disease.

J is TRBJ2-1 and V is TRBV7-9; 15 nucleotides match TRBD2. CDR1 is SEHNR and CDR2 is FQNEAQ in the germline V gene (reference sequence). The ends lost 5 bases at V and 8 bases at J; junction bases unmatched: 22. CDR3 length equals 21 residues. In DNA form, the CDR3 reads TGTGCCAGCAGCGGGCGGACTAGCGGGAGGGCCACCTCCGTCGTAACTCATGAGCAGTTCTTC. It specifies CASSGRTSGRATSVVTHEQFF.

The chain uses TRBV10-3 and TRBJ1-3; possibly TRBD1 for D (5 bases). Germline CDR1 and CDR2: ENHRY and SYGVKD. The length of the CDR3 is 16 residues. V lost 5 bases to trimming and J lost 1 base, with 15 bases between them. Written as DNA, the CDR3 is TGTGCCATCAGTCCTCAGGGTCCCAGATCTGGAAACACCATATATTTT. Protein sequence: CAISPQGPRSGNTIYF.

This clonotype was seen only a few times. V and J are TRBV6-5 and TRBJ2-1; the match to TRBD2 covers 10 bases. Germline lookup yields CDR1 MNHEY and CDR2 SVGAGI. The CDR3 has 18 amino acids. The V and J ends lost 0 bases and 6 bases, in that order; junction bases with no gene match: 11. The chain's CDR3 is CASSYSLPLAGESNEQFF. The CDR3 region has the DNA TGTGCCAGCAGTTACTCGCTACCCCTAGCGGGAGAAAGCAATGAGCAGTTCTTC.

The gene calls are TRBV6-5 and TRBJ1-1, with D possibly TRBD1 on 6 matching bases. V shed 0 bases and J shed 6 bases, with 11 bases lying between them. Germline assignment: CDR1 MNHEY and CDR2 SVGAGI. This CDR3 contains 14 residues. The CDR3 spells CASSYSQGSSEAFF. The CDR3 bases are TGTGCCAGCAGTTACTCCCAGGGGTCCTCTGAAGCTTTCTTT.

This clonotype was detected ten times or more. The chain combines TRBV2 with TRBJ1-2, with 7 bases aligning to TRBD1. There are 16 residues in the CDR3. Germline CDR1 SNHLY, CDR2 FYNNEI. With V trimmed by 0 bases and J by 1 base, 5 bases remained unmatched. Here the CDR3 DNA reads TGTGCCAGCAGTGAAGCGGGGGACAGCCTTAACTATGGCTACACCTTC. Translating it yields CASSEAGDSLNYGYTF.

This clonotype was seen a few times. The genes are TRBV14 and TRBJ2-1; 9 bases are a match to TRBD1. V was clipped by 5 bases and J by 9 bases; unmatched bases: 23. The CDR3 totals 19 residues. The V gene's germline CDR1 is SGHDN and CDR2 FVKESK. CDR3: CASSNERGMGGQGYGEQFF. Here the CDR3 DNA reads TGTGCCAGCAGCAACGAAAGGGGGATGGGGGGACAGGGATACGGTGAGCAGTTCTTC.

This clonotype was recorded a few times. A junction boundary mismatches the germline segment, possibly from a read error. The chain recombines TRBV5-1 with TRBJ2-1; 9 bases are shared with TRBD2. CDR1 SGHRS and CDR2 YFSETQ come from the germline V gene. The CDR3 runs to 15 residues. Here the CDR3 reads CASSLGLAIYNEQFF. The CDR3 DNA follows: TGTGCCAGCAGCCTCGGACTAGCGATCTACAATGAGCAGTTCTTC.

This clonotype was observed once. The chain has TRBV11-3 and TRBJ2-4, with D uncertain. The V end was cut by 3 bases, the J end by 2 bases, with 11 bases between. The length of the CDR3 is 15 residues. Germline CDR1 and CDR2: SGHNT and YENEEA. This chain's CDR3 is CASSFWVDSKNIQYF. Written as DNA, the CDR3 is TGTGCCAGCAGCTTTTGGGTCGATTCCAAAAACATTCAGTACTTC.

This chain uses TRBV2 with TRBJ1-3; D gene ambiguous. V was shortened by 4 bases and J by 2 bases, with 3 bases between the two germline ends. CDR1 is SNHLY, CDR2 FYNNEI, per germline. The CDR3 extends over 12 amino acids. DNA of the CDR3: TGTGCCAGCAGTGGGGCTGGAAACACCATATATTTT. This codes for CASSGAGNTIYF. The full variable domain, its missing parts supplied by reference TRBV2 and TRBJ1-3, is EPEVTQTPSHQVTQMGQEVILRCVPISNHLYFYWYRQILGQKVEFLVSFYNNEISEKSEIFDDQFSVERPDGSNFTLKIRSTKLEDSAMYFCASSGAGNTIYFGEGSWLTVV.

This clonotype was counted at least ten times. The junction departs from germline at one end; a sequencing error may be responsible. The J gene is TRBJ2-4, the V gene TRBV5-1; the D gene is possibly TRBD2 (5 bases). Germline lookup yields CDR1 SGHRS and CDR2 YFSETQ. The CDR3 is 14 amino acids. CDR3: CASSLGVAKNIQYF. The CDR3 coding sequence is TGTGCCAGCAGCCTCGGGGTAGCCAAAAACATTCAGTACTTC. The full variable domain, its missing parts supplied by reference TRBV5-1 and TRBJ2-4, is KAGVTQTPRYLIKTRGQQVTLSCSPISGHRSVSWYQQTPGQGLQFLFEYFSETQRNKGNFPGRFSGRQFSNSRSEMNVSTLELGDSALYLCASSLGVAKNIQYFGAGTRLSVL.

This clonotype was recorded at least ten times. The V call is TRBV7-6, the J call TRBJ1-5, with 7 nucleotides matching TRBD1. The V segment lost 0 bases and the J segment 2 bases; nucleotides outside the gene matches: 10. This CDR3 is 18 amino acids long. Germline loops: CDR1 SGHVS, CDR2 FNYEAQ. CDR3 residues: CASSLAPLQGRGNQPQHF. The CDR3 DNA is TGTGCCAGCAGCTTAGCCCCGTTACAGGGGAGGGGCAATCAGCCCCAGCATTTT. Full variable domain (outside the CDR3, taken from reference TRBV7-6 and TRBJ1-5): GAGVSQSPRYKVTKRGQDVALRCDPISGHVSLYWYRQALGQGPEFLTYFNYEAQQDKSGLPNDRFSAERPEGSISTLTIQRTEQRDSAMYRCASSLAPLQGRGNQPQHFGDGTRLSIL.

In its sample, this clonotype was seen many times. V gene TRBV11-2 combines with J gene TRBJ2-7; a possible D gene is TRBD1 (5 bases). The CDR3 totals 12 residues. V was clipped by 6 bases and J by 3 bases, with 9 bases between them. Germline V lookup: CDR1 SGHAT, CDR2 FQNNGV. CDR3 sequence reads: CASSRQGYEQYF. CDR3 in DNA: TGTGCCAGCAGTCGTCAGGGCTACGAGCAGTACTTC. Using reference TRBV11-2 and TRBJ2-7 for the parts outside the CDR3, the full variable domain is EAGVAQSPRYKIIEKRQSVAFWCNPISGHATLYWYQQILGQGPKLLIQFQNNGVVDDSQLPKDRFSAERLKGVDSTLKIQPAKLEDSAVYLCASSRQGYEQYFGPGTRLTVT.

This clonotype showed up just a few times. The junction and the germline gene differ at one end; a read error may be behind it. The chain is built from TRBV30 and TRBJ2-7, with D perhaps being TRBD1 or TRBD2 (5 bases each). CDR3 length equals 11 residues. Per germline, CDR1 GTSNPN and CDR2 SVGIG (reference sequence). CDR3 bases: TGTGCCTGGGGCTCGACGGGACCCGAATTCTTC. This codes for CAWGSTGPEFF.

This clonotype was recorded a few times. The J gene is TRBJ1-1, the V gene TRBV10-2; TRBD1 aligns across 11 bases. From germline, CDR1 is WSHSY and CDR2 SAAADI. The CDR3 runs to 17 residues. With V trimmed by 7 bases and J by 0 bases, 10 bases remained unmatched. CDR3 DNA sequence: TGCGCCAGCACAGTGGGACAGGGGGAGGGGATGAACACTGAAGCTTTCTTT. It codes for CASTVGQGEGMNTEAFF.

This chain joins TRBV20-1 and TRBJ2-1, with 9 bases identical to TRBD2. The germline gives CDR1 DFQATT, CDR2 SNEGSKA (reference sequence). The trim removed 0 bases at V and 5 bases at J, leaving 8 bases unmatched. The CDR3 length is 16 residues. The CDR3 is CSARDRRASGDNEQFF. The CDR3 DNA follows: TGCAGTGCTAGAGATCGGAGGGCTAGCGGGGACAATGAGCAGTTCTTC.

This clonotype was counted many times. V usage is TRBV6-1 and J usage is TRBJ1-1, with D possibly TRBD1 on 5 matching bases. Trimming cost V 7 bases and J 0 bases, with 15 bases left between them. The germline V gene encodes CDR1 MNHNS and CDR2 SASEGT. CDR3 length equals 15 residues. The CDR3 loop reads CASTQWGEVNTEAFF. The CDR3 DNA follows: TGTGCCAGCACCCAATGGGGGGAGGTGAACACTGAAGCTTTCTTT.

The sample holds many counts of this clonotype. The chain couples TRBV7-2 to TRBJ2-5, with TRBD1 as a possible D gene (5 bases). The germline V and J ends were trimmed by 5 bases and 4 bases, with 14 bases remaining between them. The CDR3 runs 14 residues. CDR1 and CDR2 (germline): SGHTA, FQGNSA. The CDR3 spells CASSDTFRGETQYF. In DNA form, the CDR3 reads TGTGCCAGCAGCGATACCTTTAGGGGAGAGACCCAGTACTTC.

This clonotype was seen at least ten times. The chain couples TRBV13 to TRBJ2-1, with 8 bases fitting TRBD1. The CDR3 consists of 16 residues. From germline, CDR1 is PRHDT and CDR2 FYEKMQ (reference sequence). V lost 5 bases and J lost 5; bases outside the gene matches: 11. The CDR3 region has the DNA TGTGCCAGCAGCAGAGGAGGCAGGGGGCTCAACAATGAGCAGTTCTTC. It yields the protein CASSRGGRGLNNEQFF.